The sequence of this T cell receptor (beta chain) was determined in a study of cytomegalovirus exposure and HLA in healthy donors (dated by TCRdb to the late 2010s). Concerning the study at large: An earlier analysis of approximately 550 of the donors reported 250 to 350 Gb of sequence data and 117 million unique TCR beta sequences from 150 million to 200 million T cells. An early release that covered about 600 HLA-typed donors contained 300 to 350 gigabases of sequencing data and 65 million to 100 million unique TCR sequences. Among the roughly 370 genotyped donors, approximately 82% belonged to the genetic ancestry cluster associated with self-reported Caucasian donors. The study was designed to test whether signatures of past pathogen exposure could be identified by cataloging public T cell receptors. The study profiled the T cell repertoires of hundreds of subjects by immunosequencing and related them to cytomegalovirus serostatus. Along with the approximately 700-subject first cohort, a separate validation cohort of about 110 different subjects was used. The study combined high-throughput TCR immunosequencing, statistical association of individual TCRs with disease status, and machine learning to predict cytomegalovirus infection status. A later analysis re-analyzed previously published TCR beta repertoires from about 600 donors and added high-resolution HLA genotyping to study TCR occurrence patterns. Rather than using new phenotypic data, the later analysis identified candidate immune exposures from TCR beta sequences and from how often those sequences occurred across donors. To decide whether each TCR beta V gene segment behaved as functional or pseudogenic, an earlier analysis of some 570 of the donors relied on high-throughput TCR beta sequencing. Donor age, sex, ethnicity and CMV serostatus were compiled alongside the repertoire data. A later genetic analysis took genome-wide SNP genotypes for about three fifths of the 666 donors and used that subset as a discovery cohort. All discovery cohort repertoires had been generated on a single sequencing platform. HLA typing covered class I and class II loci at four-digit resolution. Typing coverage differed by locus: A, B, C, DRB1 and DQB1 were typed in roughly 620-630 donors, DQA1 in about 500, DPA1 in over 600, and DPB1 in just under 490. Because of strong linkage in the cohort, roughly five DR-DQ haplotypes were treated as single units for association and clustering. Among some 400 genotyped donors of the cohort, an average of roughly 230,000 unique TCR beta nucleotide sequences was sequenced per donor, of which about 18% were non-productive.

Comment on this clone: Which antigen it targets is not known. No clone much larger than this one lies a single base away; base qualities are absent.

Trimming removed 3 bases from V and 7 bases from J; the gene matches leave 5 bases unexplained. CDR1 and CDR2 were assigned from the germline V gene as KGHSH and LQKENI. Taken from cysteine to phenylalanine, the CDR3 has 15 residues. CDR3 DNA is the only sequence kept; it has 45 bases, read in frame from the first base. In total, around 600 healthy bone marrow donors made up the cohort. All cohort members were sampled while nominally healthy, although unrecorded immune exposures were likely present. The donor was CMV seronegative and was included in the group of 352 seronegative cohort members. A peripheral blood sample was collected from each donor, and TCR beta sequencing was performed on peripheral blood mononuclear cells. The Qiagen DNeasy Blood Extraction Kit was used to extract genomic DNA from the blood cell samples. The receptor library was made with the immunoSEQ multiplex PCR assay. For the multiplex PCR, a mixture combining 60 forward primers for TCR Vbeta segments and 13 reverse primers for TCR Jbeta segments was used. Amplification of the CDR3 region of rearranged TCR beta genes was performed with a multiplex PCR assay on genomic DNA. On the Illumina HiSeq System, the amplified TCR beta libraries were sequenced as 87-base-pair reads. In the paper's pipeline: Across the roughly 670 repertoires, a later analysis counted 60 million to 90 million unique TCR beta chains, approximately 12 million of which were shared by at least two donors. Raw reads were error-corrected and collapsed into unique sequences by a nearest-neighbor algorithm in which closely related sequences were merged to remove PCR and sequencing errors. Alignment of CDR3 sequences to IMGT reference sequences was used to assign V, D and J gene segments. For a sequence to be retained, a match of at least six nucleotides to both a V gene segment and a J gene segment was required. A rearrangement was called productive if the CDR3 had no stop codons and remained in frame with V and J, and every other rearrangement was called non-productive. CDR3 was defined by IMGT convention, running from the second conserved V-encoded cysteine to the conserved J-encoded phenylalanine. The earlier analysis of about 610 of the donors excluded any sequence lacking an unambiguous match to a single V gene segment. In an earlier analysis of several hundred of the donors, a V segment was called functional when productive rearrangements were above 56.7%, and segregating when the standard deviation between donors exceeded 5%. A statistical classification framework was developed to diagnose cytomegalovirus status using the catalog of TCR beta chain sequences. In a later analysis, V and J genes were assigned by comparing TCR nucleotide sequences against IMGT/GENE-DB human TR gene sequences. A later analysis assigned CDR3 sequences and most-parsimonious VDJ recombination scenarios with the TCRdist pipeline. In a later analysis, every TCR beta chain was defined by the combination of its CDR3 amino acid sequence and its V-gene family, and reads without a unique V-gene family were dropped. As a way to deal with suspected cross-contamination and a sequencing artifact, a later analysis dropped under 600 nucleotide sequences that were highly shared and had low generation probability. In a later analysis, a clonal expansion index was calculated for each public chain from normalized within-repertoire ranks of inferred template counts. In a later analysis, generation probabilities were computed with a VDJ recombination model fitted to out-of-frame rearrangements, and the resulting probabilities were checked against IGoR. Hypergeometric tests were used in a later analysis to score TCR-TCR, TCR-HLA and TCR-CMV co-occurrence, with a repertoire-size bias correction applied to the TCR pairs. A later analysis estimated false discovery rates by permuting HLA or CMV assignments 20 times. A later analysis grouped co-occurring TCRs with DBSCAN, adding TCRdist sequence similarity when clustering within HLA-allele-positive subsets. Repertoires with fewer than 30,000 or more than 120,000 public chains, plus five repertoires with anomalous nucleotide sharing, were excluded from co-occurrence clustering. Not all clones reach the TCRdb copy of this immuneACCESS table, which keeps in-frame sequences only. Checked studies attribute under half of the gap to unresolved V genes and leave the rest unexplained. V and J calls and clone size are given by that table; D and trimming were obtained from the DNA. Here the sample has some 150,000 clones; approximately 80% occur a single time. 5% to 5.5% of the sample is held by the ten biggest clonotypes.

The study at large found these results: The earlier analysis of 587 of the donors excluded some 15 rarely observed V segments, including chromosome 9 orphons, because counts were too low. When HLA alleles, especially DR and DQ, strongly co-occurred, TCR associations were difficult to assign to individual alleles. The classifier was reported to diagnose cytomegalovirus status with high specificity and sensitivity in both the original cohort and the validation cohort. Compared with the 666-donor mean, donors in an Asian-associated ancestry cluster had fewer N-insertions in productive TCRs, according to a later genetic analysis. The sequencing pipeline was judged likely to have produced a cluster of highly shared sequence variants as a technical artifact. A later analysis associated 17,000 or so TCR beta sequences with specific HLA alleles at a false discovery rate of 0.05. Linkage disequilibrium might explain the correlated functional status among segregating V segments, but an unknown experimental factor could not be excluded. Because some donors lacked HLA typing at each locus, the association tests relied only on the typed subset. In vitro tests confirmed that a few of the cytomegalovirus-associated TCR beta chains recognize cytomegalovirus antigens. This cohort had only TCR beta chains sequenced, and the lack of alpha or paired-chain data limited which features could be detected. Compared with equally common non-associated chains, HLA-associated TCR beta chains in a later analysis were more clonally expanded and had lower generation probabilities. Most CMV-associated TCR beta chains appeared to be HLA-restricted in a later analysis, and the HLA associations seemed to be driven largely by CMV exposure. The presence/absence analyses assumed that sequencing depth was roughly uniform across donors, and that assumption may not be true. A further reported finding was that TCR beta sequences accurately predicted the HLA-A and HLA-B alleles for most subjects in the first cohort. In a later analysis, the rate of TCR association differed among HLA loci, with DRB1 alleles having the most associated TCRs and HLA-C alleles having the fewest. The only immune exposure information available for the cohort was CMV serostatus. An association between a missense DCLRE1C variant and V-gene and J-gene trimming of TCR beta chains was found in a later genetic analysis and replicated in an independent cohort. Several of the top co-occurrence clusters appeared to be linked to parvovirus B19, influenza, CMV and Epstein-Barr virus, according to a later analysis. The authors suggested that the approach could potentially be extended to other disease states and immunological phenotypes. In the study, approximately 160 TCR beta chains were listed as associated with cytomegalovirus. The 87-base-pair reads could not distinguish some IMGT-functional V segments, including TRBV6-2 and TRBV6-3, so those segments were excluded. An earlier analysis of around 500 of the donors showed that most TCR beta V segments appeared in productive rearrangements either about 87% or about 30% of the time, which broadly matched IMGT annotations. Across donors, most TCR sequences were observed very rarely, whereas some public TCRs were present in many individuals.

Here the chain combines TRBV18 and TRBJ2-1, and 11 junctional nucleotides match TRBD1. The sequenced sample consisted of PBMCs. The clonotype comes from a male donor in good health and CMV-seronegative. The sequenced DNA: TGTGCCAGCTCACCTCCCGGGACAGGGGGGAATGAGCAGTTCTTC. The translation is CASSPPGTGGNEQFF. The entire variable domain, with the stretches around the CDR3 drawn from the reference TRBV18 and TRBJ2-1 proteins, is NAGVMQNPRHLVRRRGQEARLRCSPMKGHSHVYWYRQLPEEGLKFMVYLQKENIIDESGMPKERFSAEFPKEGPSILRIQQVVRGDSAAYFCASSPPGTGGNEQFFGPGTRLTVL.